This TCR beta chain emerged from a study of response to subunit inactivated influenza vaccine. TCRdb recomputed calls from the RT-PCR reads with MiXCR, one row per CDR3 protein. The table shows fewer than 400,000 distinct CDR3 sequences, with around a fifth occurring only once. The germline gives CDR1 LNHNV, CDR2 YYDKDF (reference sequence). Trimming left V 1 base short and J 3 bases short, with 4 bases between. CDR3 length: 12 residues. The source was PBMCs from blood, collected about 19 months after vaccination. This clonotype originated in a man aged 50 to 69 who received an inactivated influenza vaccine. The V gene is TRBV15, the J gene TRBJ2-7; D is uncertain. In nucleotides, the CDR3 is TGTGCCACCAGCAGAGGTGGCTACGAGCAGTACTTC. Residues: CATSRGGYEQYF. The full variable domain, with the rest looked up from reference TRBV15 and TRBJ2-7, is DAMVIQNPRYQVTQFGKPVTLSCSQTLNHNVMYWYQQKSSQAPKLLFHYYDKDFNNEADTPDNFQSRRPNTSFCFLDIRSPGLGDTAMYLCATSRGGYEQYFGPGTRLTVT.